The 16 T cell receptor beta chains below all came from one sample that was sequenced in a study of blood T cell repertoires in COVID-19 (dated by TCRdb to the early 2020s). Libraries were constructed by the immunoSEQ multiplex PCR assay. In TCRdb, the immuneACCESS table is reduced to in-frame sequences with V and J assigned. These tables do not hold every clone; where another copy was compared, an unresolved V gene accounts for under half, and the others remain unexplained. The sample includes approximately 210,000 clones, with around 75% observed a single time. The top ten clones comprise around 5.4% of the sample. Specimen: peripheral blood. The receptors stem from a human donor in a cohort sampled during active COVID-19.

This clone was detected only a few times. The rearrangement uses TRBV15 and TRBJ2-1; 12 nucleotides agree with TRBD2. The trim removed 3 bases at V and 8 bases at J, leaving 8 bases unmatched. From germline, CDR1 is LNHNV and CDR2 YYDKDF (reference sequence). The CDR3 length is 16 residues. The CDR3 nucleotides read TGTGCCACCAGCAGTGATAGGACTAGCGGGAACCATGAGCAGTTCTTC. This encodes CATSSDRTSGNHEQFF.

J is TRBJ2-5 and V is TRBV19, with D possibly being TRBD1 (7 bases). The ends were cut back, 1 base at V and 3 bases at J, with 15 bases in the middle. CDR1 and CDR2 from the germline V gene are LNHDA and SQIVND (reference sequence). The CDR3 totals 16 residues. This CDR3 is CASSIGGGTGEETQYF. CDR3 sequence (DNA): TGTGCCAGTAGTATAGGGGGAGGAACAGGGGAAGAGACCCAGTACTTC.

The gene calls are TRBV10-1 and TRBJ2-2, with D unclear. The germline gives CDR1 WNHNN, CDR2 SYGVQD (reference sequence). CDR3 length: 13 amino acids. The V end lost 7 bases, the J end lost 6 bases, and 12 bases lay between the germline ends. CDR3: CASKPGVSGELFF. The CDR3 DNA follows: TGCGCCAGCAAGCCAGGTGTATCCGGGGAGCTGTTTTTT.

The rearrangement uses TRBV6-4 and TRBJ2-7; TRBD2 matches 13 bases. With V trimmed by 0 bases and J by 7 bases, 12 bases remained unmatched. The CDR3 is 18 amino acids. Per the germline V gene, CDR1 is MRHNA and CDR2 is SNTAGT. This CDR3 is CASSDSPTGLAGAGEQYF. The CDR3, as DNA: TGTGCCAGCAGTGACTCCCCAACTGGACTAGCGGGAGCGGGGGAGCAGTACTTC.

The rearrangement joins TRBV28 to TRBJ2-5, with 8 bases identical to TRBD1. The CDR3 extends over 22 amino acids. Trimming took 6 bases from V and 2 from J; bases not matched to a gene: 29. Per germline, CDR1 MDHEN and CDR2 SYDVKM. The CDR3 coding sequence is TGTGCCAGCAGCTACCCGGGGACAGGCCGGAGGGCCGGATTGTCGCCTCAAGAGACCCAGTACTTC. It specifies CASSYPGTGRRAGLSPQETQYF.

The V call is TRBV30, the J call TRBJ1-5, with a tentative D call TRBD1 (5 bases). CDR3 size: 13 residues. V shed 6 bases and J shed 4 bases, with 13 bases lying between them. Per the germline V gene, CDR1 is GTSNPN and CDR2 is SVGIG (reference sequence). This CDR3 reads CACRARVNQPQHF. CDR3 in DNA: TGTGCCTGTAGAGCCAGGGTAAATCAGCCCCAGCATTTT.

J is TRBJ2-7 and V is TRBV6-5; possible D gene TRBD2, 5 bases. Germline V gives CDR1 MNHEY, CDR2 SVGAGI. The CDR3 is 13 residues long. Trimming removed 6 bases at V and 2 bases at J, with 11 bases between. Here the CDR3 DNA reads TGTGCCAGCAGACTAGGGTCTCCCTACGAGCAGTACTTC. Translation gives CASRLGSPYEQYF.

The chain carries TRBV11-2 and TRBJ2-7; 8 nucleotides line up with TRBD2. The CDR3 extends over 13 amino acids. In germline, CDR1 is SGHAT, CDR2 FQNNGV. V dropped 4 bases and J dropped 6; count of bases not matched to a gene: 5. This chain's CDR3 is CASSSRGGSEQYF. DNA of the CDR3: TGTGCCAGCAGCTCCCGGGGGGGCAGCGAGCAGTACTTC.

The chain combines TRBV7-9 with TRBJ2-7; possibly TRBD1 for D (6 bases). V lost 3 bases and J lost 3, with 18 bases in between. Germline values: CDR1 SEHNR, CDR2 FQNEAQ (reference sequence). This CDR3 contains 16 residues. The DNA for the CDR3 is TGTGCCAGCAGCTTCCCCCTACAGGGCGGACTCTACGAGCAGTACTTC. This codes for CASSFPLQGGLYEQYF.

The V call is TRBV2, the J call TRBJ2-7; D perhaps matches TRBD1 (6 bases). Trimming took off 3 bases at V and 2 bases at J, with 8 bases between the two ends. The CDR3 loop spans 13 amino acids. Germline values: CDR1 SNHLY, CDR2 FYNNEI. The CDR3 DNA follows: TGTGCCAGCAGTGAGGACAGAACCTACGAGCAGTACTTC. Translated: CASSEDRTYEQYF.

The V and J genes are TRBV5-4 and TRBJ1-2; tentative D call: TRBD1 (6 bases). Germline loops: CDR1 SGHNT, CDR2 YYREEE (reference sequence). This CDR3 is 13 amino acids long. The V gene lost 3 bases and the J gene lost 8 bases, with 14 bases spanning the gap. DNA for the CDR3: TGTGCCAGCAGCTCGGACAGAAATCGGGGCTACACCTTC. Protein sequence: CASSSDRNRGYTF.

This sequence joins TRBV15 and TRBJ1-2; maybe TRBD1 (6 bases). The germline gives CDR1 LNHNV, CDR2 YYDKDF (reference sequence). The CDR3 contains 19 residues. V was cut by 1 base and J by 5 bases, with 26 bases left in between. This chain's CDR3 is CATSRAFGLGQANPYGYTF. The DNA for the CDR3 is TGTGCCACCAGCAGAGCCTTCGGCTTGGGACAAGCGAATCCTTATGGCTACACCTTC.

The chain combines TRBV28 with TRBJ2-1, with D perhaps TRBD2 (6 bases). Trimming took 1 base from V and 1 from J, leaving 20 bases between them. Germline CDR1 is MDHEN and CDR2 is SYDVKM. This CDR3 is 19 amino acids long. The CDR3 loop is CASSLYLLLGGDSYNEQFF. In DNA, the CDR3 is TGTGCCAGCAGTTTATACCTTCTCCTTGGCGGGGATTCCTACAATGAGCAGTTCTTC.

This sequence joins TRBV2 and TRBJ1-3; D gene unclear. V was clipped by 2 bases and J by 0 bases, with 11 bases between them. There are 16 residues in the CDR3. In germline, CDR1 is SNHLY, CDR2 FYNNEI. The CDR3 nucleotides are TGTGCCAGCAGTGAATGGGCCCTACTCTCTGGAAACACCATATATTTT. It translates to CASSEWALLSGNTIYF.

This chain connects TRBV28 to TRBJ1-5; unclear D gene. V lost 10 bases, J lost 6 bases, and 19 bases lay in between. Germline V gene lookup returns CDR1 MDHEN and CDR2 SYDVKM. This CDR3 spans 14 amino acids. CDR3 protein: CAITRRAWGQPQHF. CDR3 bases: TGTGCCATCACTAGACGGGCTTGGGGTCAGCCCCAGCATTTT.

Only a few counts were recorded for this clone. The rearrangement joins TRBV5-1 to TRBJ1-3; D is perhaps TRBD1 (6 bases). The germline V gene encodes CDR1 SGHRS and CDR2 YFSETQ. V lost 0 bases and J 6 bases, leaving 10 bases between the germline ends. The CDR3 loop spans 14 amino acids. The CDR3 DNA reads TGCGCCAGCAGCTTGGGTAACAGGGAAAACACCATATATTTT. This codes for CASSLGNRENTIYF.